Listed below are T cell receptor beta chains from one sample, sequenced in a study of blood T cell repertoires in COVID-19. Sequencing was performed with immunoSEQ multiplex PCR; in TCRdb, only in-frame clones are kept and a portion is missing. The table records 250,000 to 300,000 clones, about 89% of them present only once. The sample comprised peripheral blood. The source is a woman between 35 and 50 years old who had recovered from COVID-19. Both conserved end residues are trimmed from each CDR3. Each record gives: clone size, V gene, J gene, CDR3 protein. Clone sizes are given selectively: once, few, many, or a class where the clone is expanded.

once	TRBV6-5	TRBJ2-1	ASSYYLAGNNEQF
few	TRBV3-1/TRBV3-2	TRBJ2-7	ASSRGLAGAYEQY
-	TRBV5-1	TRBJ1-1	ASSVGDMNTEAF
once	TRBV12-3/TRBV12-4	TRBJ2-7	ASRLTSYEQY
-	TRBV7-7	TRBJ2-5	ASSLAQTAQETQY
-	TRBV19	TRBJ1-2	ASSIEQGDYGYT
-	TRBV14	TRBJ1-2	ASQRTEGGYT
-	TRBV29-1	TRBJ1-1	SVNRGPDTEAF
-	TRBV10-3	TRBJ2-3	AISGLAGGGDTQY
-	TRBV6-5	TRBJ2-7	ASRAGGSYEQY
once	TRBV5-8	TRBJ2-4	ASSLALALAKNIQY
-	TRBV12-5	TRBJ2-1	ASGPSGTSGGSSYNEQF
-	TRBV27	TRBJ1-2	ASSPYSVNYGYT
-	TRBV2	TRBJ2-7	AIPGTGGPPDYEQY
-	TRBV19	TRBJ2-7	ASSLGSSGSYEQY
-	TRBV3-1/TRBV3-2	TRBJ1-1	ASSQGRYTEAF
-	TRBV27	TRBJ1-1	ASSRQGANEAF
-	TRBV21-1	TRBJ2-7	ASSKRGLAGAYEQY
-	TRBV19	TRBJ1-2	ASSSSGTDLYGYT
-	TRBV30	TRBJ2-1	AWRQAGSTNEQF
-	TRBV11-2	TRBJ2-1	ASSQTSGSSYNEQF
once	TRBV7-9	TRBJ1-6	ASSLEGDSNSPLH
-	TRBV27	TRBJ1-2	ASSPGQPIART
once	TRBV9	TRBJ2-7	ASSVGASSLYEQY
-	TRBV24-1	TRBJ1-2	ATSIPSLNYGYT
-	TRBV3-1/TRBV3-2	TRBJ2-3	ASSRTSGFTDTQY
-	TRBV19	TRBJ2-6	ASQGVGDSGANVLT
-	TRBV12-5	TRBJ2-2	ASGLGGLDGAGELF
-	TRBV6-1	TRBJ2-7	ASSEASGYEQY
-	TRBV3-1/TRBV3-2	TRBJ1-2	ASSPPGNYGYT
-	TRBV7-9	TRBJ2-1	ASSFFSPSEQF
few	TRBV4-1	TRBJ2-1	ASRESMGSGHEQF
-	TRBV5-4	TRBJ1-3	ASSFTGSSGNTIY
-	TRBV10-3	TRBJ1-1	AISGQGDTEAF
once	TRBV5-1	TRBJ2-7	ASSAGRGRPRGYEQY
-	TRBV15	TRBJ2-3	ATRASGSTDTQY
-	TRBV7-2	TRBJ2-6	ASSLVGGAGANVLT
-	TRBV18	TRBJ2-5	ASSPNRVVETQY
-	TRBV3-1/TRBV3-2	TRBJ2-7	ASSRAGTGSEQY
-	TRBV5-1	TRBJ2-7	ASSTGGSSGRIYEQY
-	TRBV27	TRBJ1-2	ASSPINQGGGNYGYT
-	TRBV7-3	TRBJ2-3	ASSLSQGAKY
-	TRBV29-1	TRBJ2-3	SAPGQGADTQY
-	TRBV7-3	TRBJ2-5	ASSLRGREGETQY
-	TRBV20-1	TRBJ2-1	SASHSRVEF
-	TRBV27	TRBJ2-1	ASSLVSGSYNEQF
-	TRBV3-1/TRBV3-2	TRBJ2-1	ASSQGLAGGWRNEQF
-	TRBV6-5	TRBJ2-1	ASSRGLAGEQF
-	TRBV19	TRBJ1-5	ASSRDRQPQH
-	TRBV2	TRBJ2-7	ASSGSEQY
-	TRBV19	TRBJ2-7	ASSILSGGTEHYEQY
-	TRBV6-1	TRBJ2-5	ASSYGKTQY